These 7 T cell receptor beta chains share one sample of origin, sequenced in a study of type 1 and type 2 diabetes patients. PCR was run on genomic DNA. Amplification of the beta chain CDR3 used 30 forward and 13 reverse multiplex primers. From the multiplex PCR reads, TCRdb called clonotypes with MiXCR, one entry per CDR3 protein. The sample lists 250,000 or so distinct CDR3 sequences, 40% to 50% seen once, with around 15% in the top ten. Input material: peripheral blood mononuclear cells (PBMCs). These receptors came from a man younger than 30 with type 2 diabetes.

This clonotype was seen a handful of times. The CDR3 reads CASSLDGLGGYTF. In nucleotides, the CDR3 is TGTGCCAGCAGTTTAGACGGGTTGGGTGGCTACACCTTC. This rearrangement joins TRBV12-3 or TRBV12-4 to TRBJ1-2; the D is unclear. The CDR3 has 13 residues. Trimming shortened V by 1 base and J by 7 bases, and 10 bases separated the two germline ends.

This clonotype was detected many times. This chain's CDR3 is CATSGGVGQEQYF. The CDR3 DNA sequence: TGTGCCACCAGCGGGGGGGTAGGGCAGGAGCAGTACTTC. V gene TRBV15 combines with J gene TRBJ2-7; 7 nucleotides line up with TRBD2. Germline V gene sequence: CDR1 LNHNV, CDR2 YYDKDF (reference sequence). Germline trimming cut 5 bases from V and 7 bases from J; bases unmatched to any gene: 8. The CDR3 has 13 amino acids.

J is TRBJ2-1 and V is TRBV20-1, with 10 bases aligning to TRBD2. This CDR3 is 18 amino acids long. Germline CDR1 is DFQATT and CDR2 is SNEGSKA (reference sequence). After removal of 0 bases from V and 2 bases from J, the junction contained 10 bases not matched to a gene. CDR3 DNA: TGCAGTGCTAGAGATCGGCTGCATACTAGCGGGGCCTACAATGAGCAGTTCTTC. Amino acid sequence: CSARDRLHTSGAYNEQFF.

The rearrangement links TRBV18 to TRBJ1-5; 7 bases line up with TRBD1. Germline CDR1 and CDR2: KGHSH and LQKENI. V gave up 5 bases and J gave up 4 bases; unmatched junction bases: 5. This CDR3 has 14 residues. The CDR3 DNA reads TGTGCCAGCTCAAAGACAGGGCAGAATCAGCCCCAGCATTTT. This encodes CASSKTGQNQPQHF.

The gene calls are TRBV12-3 or TRBV12-4 and TRBJ2-1, with TRBD1 matching over 7 bases. Trimming removed 6 bases from V and 3 bases from J; junction bases left unmatched: 5. The CDR3 has 14 amino acids. The CDR3 here is CASRLTGIYNEQFF. The CDR3 region has the DNA TGTGCCAGCAGATTGACAGGGATCTACAATGAGCAGTTCTTC.

This clonotype turned up a few times. The chain links TRBV20-1 to TRBJ2-7; TRBD2 matches 10 bases. The V gene's germline CDR1 is DFQATT and CDR2 SNEGSKA (reference sequence). The CDR3 length is 16 residues. The V and J ends lost 5 bases and 1 base, in that order; junction bases with no gene match: 11. The CDR3 DNA follows: TGCAGTGCTCCACCTCCCATAGCGGGAGGTTCCTACGAGCAGTACTTC. Amino acid sequence: CSAPPPIAGGSYEQYF.

The chain combines TRBV7-2 with TRBJ2-3; 9 bases map to TRBD2. This CDR3 has 14 residues. Germline CDR1 is SGHTA and CDR2 is FQGNSA. V was clipped by 1 base and J by 4 bases; unmatched bases: 0. CDR3 region: CASSLGLAADTQYF. The CDR3 DNA reads TGTGCCAGCAGCTTAGGACTAGCGGCAGATACGCAGTATTTT. Full variable domain (remainder filled in from reference TRBV7-2 and TRBJ2-3): GAGVSQSPSNKVTEKGKDVELRCDPISGHTALYWYRQSLGQGLEFLIYFQGNSAPDKSGLPSDRFSAERTGGSVSTLTIQRTQQEDSAVYLCASSLGLAADTQYFGPGTRLTVL.